What follows are 16 T cell receptor beta chains derived from one specimen sequenced in a study of neoadjuvant anti-PD-1 for oral cavity cancer. The repertoire was sequenced with immunoSEQ multiplex PCR; TCRdb's copy has only in-frame clones and lacks some. The sample lists 14,000 or so clones; about 75% were seen once. Regarding time point: after neoadjuvant nivolumab, at surgical resection. The sequenced sample was PBMCs, obtained after nivolumab (anti-PD-1) treatment. The origin of the receptors is a person aged 35-80 years with oral cavity squamous cell carcinoma.

The V and J genes are TRBV6-1 and TRBJ1-3, with D tentatively TRBD1 (6 bases). This CDR3 is built from 16 residues. V lost 4 bases and J lost 3, with 16 bases in between. Germline CDR1 and CDR2: MNHNS and SASEGT. The CDR3 here is CASSGFQGKSGNTIYF. The CDR3, as DNA: TGTGCCAGCAGTGGCTTTCAGGGGAAGAGTGGAAACACCATATATTTT.

V gene TRBV10-3 combines with J gene TRBJ2-2, with 8 nucleotides matching TRBD1. The CDR3 has 15 residues. CDR1 and CDR2 from the germline V gene are ENHRY and SYGVKD. The J segment lost 0 bases and the V segment lost 6 bases, leaving 3 bases of the junction unmatched. CDR3 sequence: CAISGTGANTGELFF. Written as DNA, the CDR3 is TGTGCCATCAGCGGGACAGGCGCGAACACCGGGGAGCTGTTTTTT.

V gene TRBV7-6 combines with J gene TRBJ2-2; either TRBD1 or TRBD2 may supply D (5 bases each). V shed 8 bases and J shed 5 bases, with 15 bases lying between them. Germline CDR1 reads SGHVS; CDR2 reads FNYEAQ. The CDR3 is 14 amino acids. CDR3 nucleotides: TGTGCCAGCCGTCGAGGGGTTGGGACCGGGGAGCTGTTTTTT. As protein: CASRRGVGTGELFF.

The CDR3: CASSTGTDTQYF. CDR3 nucleotide sequence: TGCGCCAGCAGTACCGGCACAGATACGCAGTATTTT. The chain links TRBV5-1 to TRBJ2-3; D unclear. The length of the CDR3 is 12 residues. Trimming cost V 5 bases and J 1 base, with 5 bases left between them. CDR1 is SGHRS and CDR2 is YFSETQ in the germline V gene.

The chain uses TRBV6-1 and TRBJ2-7, with TRBD1 matching over 9 bases. The germline V gene encodes CDR1 MNHNS and CDR2 SASEGT. The CDR3 covers 15 residues. V was pared by 7 bases and J by 0 bases, with 7 bases of the junction left unmatched. The DNA for the CDR3 is TGTGCCAGCAAACCGGGACAGGGCTACTCCTACGAGCAGTACTTC. Translating it yields CASKPGQGYSYEQYF.

This clone has a handful of counts. The genes are TRBV25-1 and TRBJ1-1; a possible D gene is TRBD1 (5 bases). V dropped 3 bases and J dropped 2 bases, with 7 bases sitting between them. The CDR3 has 13 residues. The V gene's germline CDR1 is MGHDK and CDR2 SYGVNS. The DNA of the CDR3 is TGTGCCAGCAGTGACAGGGTTAACACTGAAGCTTTCTTT. As protein: CASSDRVNTEAFF.

This clone appeared a few times. The gene calls are TRBV5-4 and TRBJ2-7; 8 positions match TRBD1. Germline CDR1 SGHNT, CDR2 YYREEE (reference sequence). The CDR3 extends over 14 amino acids. Germline trimming cut 7 bases from V and 2 bases from J; bases unmatched to any gene: 8. CDR3: CASHRDRRAYEQYF. The CDR3 region has the DNA TGTGCCAGCCACCGGGACAGGCGCGCCTACGAGCAGTACTTC.

The chain carries TRBV7-9 and TRBJ2-3; no firm D call. The length of the CDR3 is 15 residues. Trimming removed 0 bases at V and 5 bases at J, with 12 bases between. Germline V CDR1 and CDR2: SEHNR, FQNEAQ (reference sequence). CDR3: CASSLAWMGKDTQYF. The CDR3 nucleotides are TGTGCCAGCAGCTTAGCATGGATGGGGAAAGATACGCAGTATTTT.

The V gene is TRBV7-3, the J gene TRBJ1-1; TRBD1 matches at 8 bases. The V and J ends lost 5 bases and 3 bases, in that order; junction bases with no gene match: 8. CDR3 length: 15 residues. The germline gives CDR1 SGHTA, CDR2 FQGTGA. The CDR3 spells CASSPGQVTYTEAFF. DNA for the CDR3: TGTGCCAGCAGCCCGGGACAGGTGACCTACACTGAAGCTTTCTTT.

V and J are TRBV6-6 and TRBJ1-4, with TRBD1 identical over 7 bases. Germline trimming cut 8 bases from V and 4 bases from J; bases unmatched to any gene: 4. This CDR3 has 13 residues. The V gene's germline CDR1 is MNHNY and CDR2 SVGAGI (reference sequence). The CDR3 is CASLRDSNEKLFF. CDR3 sequence (DNA): TGTGCCAGCCTCCGGGACAGTAATGAAAAACTGTTTTTT.

This clone has just one count. The chain's CDR3 is CASSPTPWRGRGHYEQYF. The CDR3 DNA reads as TGTGCCAGCAGCCCAACCCCCTGGAGGGGTAGGGGCCACTACGAGCAGTACTTC. This sequence joins TRBV7-3 and TRBJ2-7; weak D call: TRBD2 (6 bases). V was clipped by 5 bases and J by 3 bases, with 26 bases between them. CDR3 size: 18 residues. The V gene's germline CDR1 is SGHTA and CDR2 FQGTGA.

This chain links TRBV5-1 with TRBJ2-5; TRBD2 matches at 7 bases. CDR3 size: 16 residues. CDR1 and CDR2 from the germline V gene are SGHRS and YFSETQ. The junction had 11 bases not matched to a gene; V was cut back by 1 base and J by 5 bases. Written as DNA, the CDR3 is TGCGCCAGCAGCTTGTCCTCCGGGGCGGGGGATGAGACCCAGTACTTC. Its protein is CASSLSSGAGDETQYF.

The V call is TRBV11-3, the J call TRBJ2-1, with D uncertain. Trimming pared 0 bases from V and 6 bases from J, leaving 0 bases between. The CDR3 has 11 residues. Germline values: CDR1 SGHNT, CDR2 YENEEA. The CDR3 loop reads CASSLDNEQFF. CDR3 bases: TGTGCCAGCAGCTTAGACAATGAGCAGTTCTTC. Using reference TRBV11-3 and TRBJ2-1 for the parts outside the CDR3, the full variable domain is EAGVVQSPRYKIIEKKQPVAFWCNPISGHNTLYWYLQNLGQGPELLIRYENEEAVDDSQLPKDRFSAERLKGVDSTLKIQPAELGDSAVYLCASSLDNEQFFGPGTRLTVL.

This clone was counted between two and nine times. The J gene is TRBJ1-1, the V gene TRBV25-1; the D gene is possibly TRBD1 (5 bases). The germline CDR1 and CDR2 sequences are MGHDK and SYGVNS. Trimming stripped 6 bases from V and 3 bases from J, with 11 bases between. The CDR3 runs 13 residues. The CDR3 reads CASSRDGYTEAFF. As DNA, the CDR3 is TGTGCCAGCAGCCGGGACGGCTACACTGAAGCTTTCTTT.

This clone was counted a few times. The chain links TRBV6-5 to TRBJ1-1; TRBD1 matches 10 bases. The length of the CDR3 is 15 residues. Per the germline V gene, CDR1 is MNHEY and CDR2 is SVGAGI. V shed 1 base and J 5 bases; nucleotides not matched to a gene: 4. As DNA, the CDR3 is TGTGCCAGCAGTTACTGGGACAGGGGTTTGACTGAAGCTTTCTTT. Its translation: CASSYWDRGLTEAFF.

The rearrangement joins TRBV6-1 to TRBJ2-2; D unclear. The CDR3 is 13 residues long. With 4 bases removed from V and 1 base from J, the gap between germline ends came to 4 bases. Germline loops: CDR1 MNHNS, CDR2 SASEGT. Here the CDR3 DNA reads TGTGCCAGCAGTGCGTTGAACACCGGGGAGCTGTTTTTT. Translated: CASSALNTGELFF.